Shown below are 7 T cell receptor beta chains from a single sample sequenced in a study of OX40 agonist ivuxolimab in advanced cancers. Profiled with immunoSEQ multiplex PCR; TCRdb holds only in-frame clones, not every one. The table records roughly 48,000 clones, roughly 89% of them present only once. The sample consisted of CD4+ or CD8+ T cells sorted from blood, taken in a trial of the OX40 agonist ivuxolimab. The receptors come from an adult with an advanced solid tumor such as melanoma, head and neck, liver or kidney cancer.

V gene TRBV14 combines with J gene TRBJ2-2; 10 bases agree with TRBD1. CDR3 size: 18 residues. Germline V gives CDR1 SGHDN, CDR2 FVKESK. After removal of 1 base from V and 3 bases from J, the junction contained 8 bases not matched to a gene. The CDR3 nucleotides read TGTGCCAGCAGCCAAGGATTCCGACAGGGGGCCCACACCGGGGAGCTGTTTTTT. It translates to CASSQGFRQGAHTGELFF.

This clone counts as medium-sized (0.01 to 0.1%). The chain recombines TRBV6-1 with TRBJ2-7; maybe TRBD2 (7 bases). The CDR3 runs to 14 residues. Germline CDR1 and CDR2: MNHNS and SASEGT. V gave up 5 bases and J gave up 4 bases, with 15 bases separating them. The CDR3 region has the DNA TGTGCCAGCAGTCCCCTCAGGGGAGGGTACGAGCAGTACTTC. It encodes CASSPLRGGYEQYF.

The chain's CDR3 is CASSYRSGNYEQYF. CDR3 nucleotides: TGTGCCAGCAGTTACAGGTCAGGGAACTACGAGCAGTACTTC. The chain uses TRBV6-5 and TRBJ2-5, with a possible D match to TRBD1 (5 bases). The tail of the sequence fits TRBJ2-7 better, so the J call may be wrong. Looked up from germline, CDR1 is MNHEY and CDR2 is SVGAGI. The length of the CDR3 is 14 residues.

V gene TRBV7-9 combines with J gene TRBJ2-7; D is possibly TRBD1 (7 bases). V lost 5 bases, J lost 7 bases, and 18 bases lay in between. CDR1 is SEHNR and CDR2 is FQNEAQ in the germline V gene (reference sequence). The CDR3 length is 14 residues. CDR3 in DNA: TGTGCCAGCAGCCCCCCCGACAGGGCGGGAGAGCAGTACTTC. It codes for CASSPPDRAGEQYF.

The chain carries TRBV5-1 and TRBJ2-1, with TRBD1 identical over 8 bases. Germline loops: CDR1 SGHRS, CDR2 YFSETQ. The CDR3 covers 15 residues. V lost 2 bases, J lost 1 base, and 2 bases stayed unmatched. The CDR3 coding sequence is TGCGCCAGCAGCTTCACAGGGGGGTCCTACAATGAGCAGTTCTTC. It is translated as CASSFTGGSYNEQFF.

V and J are TRBV9 and TRBJ2-7, with 8 bases lining up with TRBD1. The CDR3 length is 15 residues. Germline lookup yields CDR1 SGDLS and CDR2 YYNGEE. Unmatched junction bases numbered 10, after V lost 2 bases and J lost 6 bases. CDR3 sequence (DNA): TGTGCCAGCAGCGTGACAGGGGACGTGGTGCGCGAGCAGTACTTC. The encoded protein is CASSVTGDVVREQYF.

The V call is TRBV6-5, the J call TRBJ2-1, with D perhaps TRBD1 or TRBD2 (5 bases each). The CDR3 consists of 14 residues. Germline lookup yields CDR1 MNHEY and CDR2 SVGAGI. Deletions cut 7 bases from V and 2 bases from J, with 12 bases between. CDR3 sequence (DNA): TGTGCCAGCACTGGGACGCAGACCTACAATGAGCAGTTCTTC. Protein sequence: CASTGTQTYNEQFF.